The TCR beta chain described here comes from a study of a mutant IDH1 vaccine in newly diagnosed glioma. Generated by immunoSEQ multiplex PCR, the TCRdb table keeps only in-frame clones and is missing some. The repertoire includes about 21,000 clones, roughly nine tenths of them detected once, and around 6% sits in the top ten. This clone has just a few counts. No antigen is known for it. Time point meaning: week 11, during vaccination. Topical imiquimod accompanied each vaccine dose, which consisted of 300 ug of mutant IDH1 20-mer peptide. CDR1 is MNHNY and CDR2 is SVGAGI in the germline V gene (reference sequence). This CDR3 has 16 amino acids. V lost 2 bases and J 0 bases, leaving 13 bases between the germline ends.

The sample here was PBMCs, taken from a glioma patient whose treatment included an IDH1 peptide vaccine. This receptor was taken from a woman aged 40-49 years with glioma. The chain is built from TRBV6-6 and TRBJ1-1; D is unresolved. CDR3 in DNA: TGTGCCAGCAGTTACCCCCCCCAGACTATGAACACTGAAGCTTTCTTT. Residues: CASSYPPQTMNTEAFF.